Listed below are T cell receptor beta chains from one sample, sequenced in a study of PD-L1 blockade in urothelial cancer. The repertoire was sequenced with immunoSEQ multiplex PCR; TCRdb's copy has only in-frame clones and lacks some. The data hold about 51,000 clones, with 88% observed a single time. The material was PBMCs, obtained around atezolizumab (anti-PD-L1) treatment. All receptors come from a man in his 60s with urothelial cancer. The CDR3 runs from the conserved cysteine through the conserved F or W. Each record gives: D gene, J gene, V gene, clone size, CDR3 DNA, CDR3 protein. D genes are given only for firm matches. Some rows mark clone size as missing; the rest say once, few, many or name a class of expanded clone.

TRBD1 TRBJ1-4 TRBV7-9 NA TGTGCCAGCAGTCGAGACAGGGTGGATGAAAAACTGTTTTTT CASSRDRVDEKLFF
TRBD2 TRBJ2-7 TRBV5-4 medium-sized TGTGCCAGCAGCTTTACGGGGGGAGGGCTCGAGCAGTACTTC CASSFTGGGLEQYF
TRBD1 TRBJ1-2 TRBV28 once TGTGCCAGCACCGACCCTGGAAGGGACAGGGTAACTGGCTACACCTTC CASTDPGRDRVTGYTF
TRBD1 TRBJ2-3 TRBV7-9 NA TGTGCCAGCAGCTTACCCAGACAGGGGGTGTCAGATACGCAGTATTTT CASSLPRQGVSDTQYF
NA TRBJ1-1 TRBV7-8 NA TGTGCCAGCAGCTTGGGGCGGTCGAACACTGAAGCTTTCTTT CASSLGRSNTEAFF
NA TRBJ2-7 TRBV27 NA TGTGCCAGCAGTTCGCAGATTTCCTACGAGCAGTACTTC CASSSQISYEQYF
TRBD1 TRBJ2-6 TRBV6-4 NA TGTGCCAGCAGTGCCGAGACAGGGCTGGAGGAATCTGGGGCCAACGTCCTGACTTTC CASSAETGLEESGANVLTF
TRBD1 TRBJ2-1 TRBV4-3 few TGCGCCAGCAGCCTCTACAGGGGGAGCTCCTACAATGAGCAGTTCTTC CASSLYRGSSYNEQFF
NA TRBJ2-2 TRBV2 NA TGTGCCCCCTGGGGGCGTAGGTCCGGGGAGCTGTTTTTT CAPWGRRSGELFF
NA TRBJ2-5 TRBV19 NA TGTGCCAGTAGCTTCCAGGGGGGCCCCGGGGAGACCCAGTACTTC CASSFQGGPGETQYF
NA TRBJ2-5 TRBV5-5 once TGTGCCAGCAGCTTGAGGGGGGGGGAAGAGACCCAGTACTTC CASSLRGGEETQYF
NA TRBJ1-2 TRBV29-1 NA TGCAGCGTTGAAGATTTGGGGACGGGAGGATCTCCGTACTATGGCTACACCTTC CSVEDLGTGGSPYYGYTF
TRBD1 TRBJ2-7 TRBV2 NA TGTGCCAGCCGAGGGACAGACTCCTACGAGCAGTACTTC CASRGTDSYEQYF
NA TRBJ1-1 TRBV18 NA TGTGCCAGCGCGTGGTCTCAGGGGAACACTGAAGCTTTCTTT CASAWSQGNTEAFF
TRBD1 TRBJ1-2 TRBV5-1 NA TGCGCCAGCAGCTCCCGACAGGGGGCGAATGGGGGCTACACCTTC CASSSRQGANGGYTF
TRBD2 TRBJ2-1 TRBV6-4 NA TGTGCCAGCAGTCGCCTAGCGGGAGAGGGTGATGAGCAGTTCTTC CASSRLAGEGDEQFF
NA TRBJ1-1 TRBV29-1 few TGCAGCGTTACTAGTTCGGTGAACACTGAAGCTTTCTTT CSVTSSVNTEAFF
TRBD2 TRBJ2-5 TRBV25-1 NA TGTGCCAGCAGTGATCCCCCGGGACTAGCGGAGACCCAGTACTTC CASSDPPGLAETQYF
TRBD2 TRBJ2-4 TRBV7-2 NA TGTGCCAGCAGCAGCAGGACTAGCGAGCAGATAAACATTCAGTACTTC CASSSRTSEQINIQYF
TRBD1 TRBJ1-5 TRBV18 NA TGTGCCAGCTCACCAATACCTCTAGGGGGCAACATTCGGGGTCAGCCCCAGCATTTT CASSPIPLGGNIRGQPQHF
TRBD1 TRBJ1-5 TRBV4-3 NA TGCGCCAGCAGCCCTCCGGACAGGGGCAGAATCCTGCCCCAGCATTTT CASSPPDRGRILPQHF
NA TRBJ1-5 TRBV12-5 NA TGTGCTAGTGGTTTGATTACAGGGCTGACGGGATATAGCAATCAGCCCCAGCATTTT CASGLITGLTGYSNQPQHF
NA TRBJ1-5 TRBV28 NA TGTGCCAGCAGTGAATCGGGAGGAGGCAATCAGCCCCAGCATTTT CASSESGGGNQPQHF
TRBD1 TRBJ1-3 TRBV5-4 NA TGTGCCAGCAGTCGACAGGGGGTCTCTGGAAACACCATATATTTT CASSRQGVSGNTIYF
TRBD1 TRBJ2-2 TRBV5-1 NA TGCGCCAGCAGTTTATTCCGGGACAGGGACACCGGGGAGCTGTTTTTT CASSLFRDRDTGELFF
NA TRBJ2-7 TRBV2 NA TGTGCCAGCAGTGAAATTCGGGAACCCTCCTACGAGCAGTACTTC CASSEIREPSYEQYF
TRBD1 TRBJ1-1 TRBV7-9 NA TGTGCCAGCAGCCCCACAGGGGCAGAAGCTTTCTTT CASSPTGAEAFF
NA TRBJ2-3 TRBV14 NA TGTGCCAGCAGCCAAGCCCTGTCCCTGGGCCAGGCAGATACGCAGTATTTT CASSQALSLGQADTQYF
TRBD1 TRBJ2-1 TRBV25-1 NA TGTGCCAGCAGGGGACAGGGGCTAGCTGAGCAGTTCTTC CASRGQGLAEQFF
NA TRBJ2-3 TRBV7-8 NA TGTGCCAGCAGCTTAAGCGGGAGCACAGATACGCAGTATTTT CASSLSGSTDTQYF
NA TRBJ2-7 TRBV28 NA TGTGCCAGCAGAACCACCAGAGTGGAGGAGCAGTACTTC CASRTTRVEEQYF
NA TRBJ2-5 TRBV11-2 NA TGTGCCAGCAGCTCGAATATTGGGGCAGAGACCCAGTACTTC CASSSNIGAETQYF
TRBD2 TRBJ2-4 TRBV19 NA TGTGCCAGTAGTCCCGGGGGGGCAACCAAAAACATTCAGTACTTC CASSPGGATKNIQYF
TRBD2 TRBJ2-7 TRBV7-2 NA TGTGCCAGCAGCTTTCGGATGACGGGGGGGGCCTCAGCCGAGCAGTACTTC CASSFRMTGGASAEQYF
NA TRBJ2-6 TRBV9 NA TGTGCCAGCAGCGTTATGGTAGGGGGGGACCTCTCTGGGGCCAACGTCCTGACTTTC CASSVMVGGDLSGANVLTF
NA TRBJ1-5 TRBV11-2 NA TGTGCCAGCAGCTTCTCAGGGGATAGTGGTAGTAGCAATCAGCCCCAGCATTTT CASSFSGDSGSSNQPQHF